The clone carrying this T cell receptor (beta chain) was observed a few times. The source of the sample is a study of CD8+ T cells in alopecia areata. In each case, RNA was isolated and then reverse transcribed into cDNA as the sequencing template. Sequencing was performed with immunoSEQ multiplex PCR; in TCRdb, only in-frame clones are kept and a portion is missing. Of around 120,000 clones in the sample, around two fifths were seen once. CDR1 is SQVTM and CDR2 is ANQGSEA in the germline V gene. V lost 7 bases to trimming and J lost 4 bases, with 10 bases between them. The CDR3 is made up of 11 amino acids.

The chain employs TRBV29-1 and TRBJ1-2; D is uncertain. The sample taken for sequencing was CD4+ T cells sorted from blood. The origin of this receptor is a human donor with alopecia areata. The CDR3 region has the DNA TGCAGCGCCGAGGACTTCTATGGCTACACCTTC. Its translation is CSAEDFYGYTF.